The 21 T cell receptor beta chains in this list originate from one sample, sequenced in a study of blood T cell repertoires in COVID-19. Clones were read by immunoSEQ multiplex PCR, and TCRdb kept only the in-frame ones, dropping some. The sample lists about 190,000 clones, 89% occurring once. Specimen: peripheral blood. These receptors were collected from a man in his forties with acute or convalescent COVID-19.

The J gene is TRBJ2-1, the V gene TRBV4-2, with D possibly TRBD2 on 7 matching bases. Per germline, CDR1 LGHNA and CDR2 YNFKEQ. The ends were cut back, 1 base at V and 4 bases at J, with 14 bases in the middle. The CDR3 is made up of 16 amino acids. CDR3 protein: CASSQGSAGAYNEQFF. DNA of the CDR3: TGTGCCAGCAGCCAAGGCTCTGCGGGGGCGTACAATGAGCAGTTCTTC.

This rearrangement joins TRBV2 to TRBJ2-1; the match to TRBD2 covers 9 bases. V shed 8 bases, J shed 2 bases, and the junction held 1 base outside the gene matches. The germline V gene encodes CDR1 SNHLY and CDR2 FYNNEI. The CDR3 covers 13 residues. As DNA, the CDR3 is TGTGCCAGCTGCGGGGGGGCCTACAATGAGCAGTTCTTC. Protein product: CASCGGAYNEQFF.

This clone has a handful of counts. V and J are TRBV24-1 and TRBJ2-3; no clear D. The germline gives CDR1 KGHDR, CDR2 SFDVKD. The V gene lost 4 bases and the J gene lost 0 bases, with 4 bases spanning the gap. The CDR3 is 13 residues long. CDR3 sequence reads: CATSDFSTDTQYF. The CDR3 nucleotides are TGTGCCACCAGTGACTTTAGCACAGATACGCAGTATTTT.

The genes are TRBV12-3 or TRBV12-4 and TRBJ2-2; 8 bases align to TRBD2. The V and J ends lost 11 bases and 6 bases, in that order; junction bases with no gene match: 8. The CDR3 runs 13 residues. The CDR3 DNA sequence: TGTGCCTCACGGGACGGGGGGGCCGGGGAGCTGTTTTTT. Translation gives CASRDGGAGELFF.

The chain has TRBV18 and TRBJ2-7, with D possibly TRBD1 on 7 matching bases. Germline loops: CDR1 KGHSH, CDR2 LQKENI. V was clipped by 6 bases and J by 4 bases, with 16 bases between them. The CDR3 length is 14 residues. The CDR3 nucleotides read TGTGCCAGCTCCGAGGAGGGGGCGCGGTACGAGCAGTACTTC. Protein sequence: CASSEEGARYEQYF. Using reference TRBV18 and TRBJ2-7 for the parts outside the CDR3, the full variable domain is NAGVMQNPRHLVRRRGQEARLRCSPMKGHSHVYWYRQLPEEGLKFMVYLQKENIIDESGMPKERFSAEFPKEGPSILRIQQVVRGDSAAYFCASSEEGARYEQYFGPGTRLTVT.

The sample holds a few counts of this clone. This chain uses TRBV7-9 with TRBJ1-6; 11 bases are a match to TRBD1. The CDR3 extends over 15 amino acids. Germline V CDR1 and CDR2: SEHNR, FQNEAQ (reference sequence). Germline trimming cut 5 bases from V and 7 bases from J; bases unmatched to any gene: 4. Here the CDR3 DNA reads TGTGCCAGCAGCCGGACAGGGGGCTGGAATTCACCCCTCCACTTT. It encodes CASSRTGGWNSPLHF. Drawing the rest from reference TRBV7-9 and TRBJ1-6, the complete variable domain is DTGVSQNPRHKITKRGQNVTFRCDPISEHNRLYWYRQTLGQGPEFLTYFQNEAQLEKSRLLSDRFSAERPKGSFSTLEIQRTEQGDSAMYLCASSRTGGWNSPLHFGNGTRLTVT.

The chain employs TRBV6-1 and TRBJ2-7; possible D gene TRBD2, 5 bases. This CDR3 spans 14 amino acids. Trimming cost V 3 bases and J 2 bases, with 11 bases left between them. Germline CDR1 MNHNS, CDR2 SASEGT. The CDR3 spells CASSEEVRTYEQYF. CDR3 nucleotides: TGTGCCAGCAGTGAGGAGGTGCGCACCTACGAGCAGTACTTC.

V usage is TRBV3-1 (or the pseudogene TRBV3-2) and J usage is TRBJ2-1, with 8 positions matching TRBD2. The CDR3 totals 15 residues. V lost 8 bases and J lost 0; bases outside the gene matches: 6. Germline loops: CDR1 LGHDT, CDR2 YNNKEL (reference sequence). The CDR3 loop reads CASGREGNSYNEQFF. CDR3 nucleotide sequence: TGTGCCAGCGGTCGGGAGGGTAACTCCTACAATGAGCAGTTCTTC.

V and J are TRBV6-5 and TRBJ1-4, with 7 bases matching TRBD1. With V trimmed by 2 bases and J by 4 bases, 7 bases remained unmatched. Germline CDR1 MNHEY, CDR2 SVGAGI. This CDR3 region has 16 residues. The CDR3 spells CASSYGTGENNEKLFF. DNA for the CDR3: TGTGCCAGCAGTTACGGAACAGGGGAGAATAATGAAAAACTGTTTTTT.

As regards this clone: One end of the junction does not line up with germline, which may come from a read error. The V gene is TRBV19, the J gene TRBJ2-7; 9 positions agree with TRBD1. This CDR3 spans 9 amino acids. Germline CDR1 reads LNHDA; CDR2 reads SQIVND (reference sequence). The CDR3 nucleotides read TGTGCCAGTAACAGGGGGCGCGACTTC. As protein: CASNRGRDF.

Only a few counts were recorded for this clone. The rearrangement uses TRBV10-2 and TRBJ1-6; 9 bases align to TRBD1. The ends lost 5 bases at V and 7 bases at J; junction bases unmatched: 6. Germline CDR1 WSHSY, CDR2 SAAADI. The CDR3 spans 15 residues. CDR3 DNA sequence: TGCGCCAGCAGTAAAGGACAGGGGAGCAATTCACCCCTCCACTTT. This sequence encodes CASSKGQGSNSPLHF.

The J gene is TRBJ2-3, the V gene TRBV5-1, with a tentative D call TRBD1 (6 bases). V lost 4 bases and J 5 bases, leaving 20 bases between the germline ends. Per the germline V gene, CDR1 is SGHRS and CDR2 is YFSETQ. CDR3 length: 16 amino acids. CDR3 loop: CASSGSGAGPQDTQYF. In DNA, the CDR3 is TGCGCCAGCAGCGGATCAGGGGCAGGGCCCCAAGATACGCAGTATTTT.

V is TRBV11-2 and J is TRBJ2-5; 12 bases are shared with TRBD2. Trimming took 3 bases from V and 5 from J; bases not matched to a gene: 10. This CDR3 spans 17 amino acids. Germline loops: CDR1 SGHAT, CDR2 FQNNGV. CDR3 nucleotides: TGTGCCAGCAGCTTTCTGCTAGCGGGGGGGCCCAGGGAGACCCAGTACTTC. Its translation is CASSFLLAGGPRETQYF.

The genes are TRBV6-4 and TRBJ1-2; no clear D gene. This CDR3 is built from 13 residues. Between the trimmed V and J ends, which lost 6 bases and 8 bases, there was a span of 16 bases. Germline CDR1 reads MRHNA; CDR2 reads SNTAGT. The CDR3 sequence: CASRTSGSGGYTF. The DNA of the CDR3 is TGTGCCAGCAGAACCTCGGGGTCTGGAGGCTACACCTTC.

This chain links TRBV7-3 with TRBJ1-1; TRBD1 aligns across 8 bases. Germline V gene lookup returns CDR1 SGHTA and CDR2 FQGTGA. After removal of 2 bases from V and 6 bases from J, the junction contained 2 bases not matched to a gene. This CDR3 is built from 13 residues. This CDR3 is CASSLLQGAEAFF. Written as DNA, the CDR3 is TGTGCCAGCAGCTTACTACAGGGGGCTGAAGCTTTCTTT.

V and J are TRBV7-6 and TRBJ2-1, with 8 nucleotides matching TRBD2. This CDR3 has 13 amino acids. Trimming cost V 6 bases and J 8 bases; bases outside gene matches: 6. Germline CDR1 and CDR2: SGHVS and FNYEAQ. The CDR3 protein is CASRRGGKDEQFF. In DNA, the CDR3 is TGTGCCAGCAGACGGGGGGGCAAGGATGAGCAGTTCTTC.

V gene TRBV2 combines with J gene TRBJ1-5; no clear D. Trimming shortened V by 8 bases and J by 7 bases, and 15 bases separated the two germline ends. This CDR3 is 13 amino acids long. Germline V lookup: CDR1 SNHLY, CDR2 FYNNEI. CDR3: CASEYGIRQPQHF. For the CDR3, the DNA is TGTGCCAGCGAGTACGGGATCAGGCAGCCCCAGCATTTT.

This clone came up once. This chain joins TRBV28 and TRBJ1-4, with D tentatively TRBD1 (5 bases). V lost 3 bases and J lost 6, with 11 bases in between. The germline V gene has CDR1 MDHEN and CDR2 SYDVKM. The CDR3 runs to 14 residues. The CDR3, as DNA: TGTGCCAGCAGTTTGGCGGGGCGTGATGAAAAACTGTTTTTT. As protein: CASSLAGRDEKLFF. The whole variable domain, remainder taken from reference TRBV28 and TRBJ1-4, is DVKVTQSSRYLVKRTGEKVFLECVQDMDHENMFWYRQDPGLGLRLIYFSYDVKMKEKGDIPEGYSVSREKKERFSLILESASTNQTSMYLCASSLAGRDEKLFFGSGTQLSVL.

V usage is TRBV11-2 and J usage is TRBJ2-1; the match to TRBD1 covers 9 bases. The CDR3 has 17 amino acids. Germline assignment: CDR1 SGHAT and CDR2 FQNNGV. The trim removed 2 bases at V and 3 bases at J, leaving 8 bases unmatched. This chain's CDR3 is CASSLRPNRGLYNEQFF. CDR3 DNA: TGTGCCAGCAGCTTACGTCCGAACAGGGGGCTCTACAATGAGCAGTTCTTC.

The chain has TRBV28 and TRBJ1-6; TRBD1 might be the D (5 bases). The V gene lost 7 bases and the J gene lost 12 bases, with 22 bases spanning the gap. The CDR3 extends over 15 amino acids. CDR1 is MDHEN, CDR2 SYDVKM, per germline. The DNA for the CDR3 is TGTGCCAGCACAACCCCGGGGGGTTTTTGGCGACCCCTCCACTTT. Protein sequence: CASTTPGGFWRPLHF.

The chain carries TRBV5-4 and TRBJ1-1; D might be TRBD1 (6 bases). Germline lookup yields CDR1 SGHNT and CDR2 YYREEE (reference sequence). V was clipped by 6 bases and J by 11 bases, with 17 bases between them. The CDR3 length is 12 residues. This CDR3 is CASTVGGARAFF. CDR3 nucleotide sequence: TGTGCCAGCACCGTTGGGGGGGCACGGGCTTTCTTT.